The clone carrying this T cell receptor (beta chain) was recorded many times. This sample was included in a study of regulatory T cells in long-lasting Graves disease. CDR3 size: 15 residues. Germline loops: CDR1 LGHDT, CDR2 YNNKEL (reference sequence). V was pared by 3 bases and J by 7 bases, with 18 bases between. The TCR beta library used iRepertoire HTBI primers with Arm-PCR amplification of CDR3. TCRdb passed the multiplex PCR reads through MiXCR, listing each CDR3 protein once. The sample has roughly 530,000 distinct CDR3 sequences, 15% to 20% seen once. Sample time point: newly diagnosed GD, antithyroid drugs for less than 3 months. Making the TCR library involved RNA that had been extracted from PBMCs. Another study also made use of these data, one on T cells in Graves' hyperthyroidism and ophthalmopathy.

This clonotype was obtained from a woman aged 35-65 years with Graves disease. This specimen was peripheral blood mononuclear cells (PBMCs), taken at new diagnosis, from a patient treated with antithyroid drugs. The chain has TRBV3-1 and TRBJ1-2; maybe TRBD1 (5 bases). CDR3 DNA: TGTGCCAGCAGCCACAGGGAAGGTATAATAAGTGGCTACACCTTC. Protein product: CASSHREGIISGYTF.